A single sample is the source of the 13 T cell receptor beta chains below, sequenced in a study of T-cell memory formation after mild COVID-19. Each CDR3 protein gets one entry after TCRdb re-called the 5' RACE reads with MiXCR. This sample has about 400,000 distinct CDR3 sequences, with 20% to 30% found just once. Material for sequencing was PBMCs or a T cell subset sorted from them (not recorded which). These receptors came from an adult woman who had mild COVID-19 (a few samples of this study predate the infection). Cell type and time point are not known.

CDR3 in amino acids: CASAGTPYGNTGELFF. CDR3 in DNA: TGCGCCAGCGCCGGGACCCCTTACGGGAACACCGGGGAGCTGTTTTTT. This rearrangement joins TRBV5-1 to TRBJ2-2, with D perhaps given as TRBD1 or TRBD2 (5 bases each). In germline, CDR1 is SGHRS, CDR2 YFSETQ. Trimming took off 7 bases at V and 1 base at J, with 17 bases between the two ends. The CDR3 has 16 residues.

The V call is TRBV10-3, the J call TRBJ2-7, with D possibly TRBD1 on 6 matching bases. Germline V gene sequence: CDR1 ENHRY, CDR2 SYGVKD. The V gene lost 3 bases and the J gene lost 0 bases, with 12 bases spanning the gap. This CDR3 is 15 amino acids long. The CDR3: CAISDSGVSSYEQYF. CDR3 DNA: TGTGCCATCAGTGACTCAGGGGTATCCTCCTACGAGCAGTACTTC.

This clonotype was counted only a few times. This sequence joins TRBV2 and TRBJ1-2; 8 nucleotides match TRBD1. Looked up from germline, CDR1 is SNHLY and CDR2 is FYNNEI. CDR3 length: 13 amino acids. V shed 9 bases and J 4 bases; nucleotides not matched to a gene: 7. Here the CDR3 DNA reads TGTGCCAGTTCGACAGGGGACGGCTATGGCTACACCTTC. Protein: CASSTGDGYGYTF.

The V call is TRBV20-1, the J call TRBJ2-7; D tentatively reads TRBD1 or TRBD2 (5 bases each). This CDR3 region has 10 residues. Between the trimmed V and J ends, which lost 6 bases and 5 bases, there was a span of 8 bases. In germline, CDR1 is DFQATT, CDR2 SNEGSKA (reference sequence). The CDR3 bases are TGCAGTGCCGGGGCCAACGAGCAGTACTTC. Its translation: CSAGANEQYF.

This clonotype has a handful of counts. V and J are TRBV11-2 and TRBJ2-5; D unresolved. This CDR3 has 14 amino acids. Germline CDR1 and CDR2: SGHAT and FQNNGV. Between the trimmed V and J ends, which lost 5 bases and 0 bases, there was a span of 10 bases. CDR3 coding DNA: TGTGCCAGCAGCCACCGACTGAACCAAGAGACCCAGTACTTC. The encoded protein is CASSHRLNQETQYF.

The CDR3 nucleotides are TGTGCCACCAGCCGACGGTCGGGACAGGTTTCCTTTCGCGATGAGCAGTTCTTC. Translated: CATSRRSGQVSFRDEQFF. V usage is TRBV24-1 and J usage is TRBJ2-1; 8 bases are a match to TRBD1. With 7 bases clipped from V and 8 bases from J, the junction kept 21 bases outside the gene matches. Germline values: CDR1 KGHDR, CDR2 SFDVKD. The CDR3 runs 18 residues.

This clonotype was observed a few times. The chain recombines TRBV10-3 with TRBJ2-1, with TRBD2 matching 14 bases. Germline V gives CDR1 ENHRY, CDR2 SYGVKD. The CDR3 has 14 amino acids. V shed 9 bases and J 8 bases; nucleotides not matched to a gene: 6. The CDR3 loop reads CAMRPGLAGDEQFF. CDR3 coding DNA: TGTGCCATGCGCCCGGGACTAGCGGGAGATGAGCAGTTCTTC.

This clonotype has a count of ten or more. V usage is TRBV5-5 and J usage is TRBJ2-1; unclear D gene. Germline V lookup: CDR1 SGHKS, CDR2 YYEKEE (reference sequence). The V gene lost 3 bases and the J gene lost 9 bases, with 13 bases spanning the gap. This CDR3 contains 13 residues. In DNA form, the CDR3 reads TGTGCCAGCAGCTCAACACGTTATGGTGAGCAGTTCTTC. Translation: CASSSTRYGEQFF.

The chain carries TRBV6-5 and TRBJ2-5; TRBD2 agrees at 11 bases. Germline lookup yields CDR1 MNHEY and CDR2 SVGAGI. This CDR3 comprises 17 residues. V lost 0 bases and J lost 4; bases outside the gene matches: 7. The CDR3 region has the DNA TGTGCCAGCAGTTACTCTGCGGGGCTAGCGGGAGGAGAGACCCAGTACTTC. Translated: CASSYSAGLAGGETQYF.

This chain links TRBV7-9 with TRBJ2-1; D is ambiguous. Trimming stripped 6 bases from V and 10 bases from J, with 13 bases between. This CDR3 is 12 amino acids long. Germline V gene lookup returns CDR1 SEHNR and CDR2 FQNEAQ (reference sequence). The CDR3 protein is CASSSAYGEQFF. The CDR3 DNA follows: TGTGCCAGCAGTAGTGCTTACGGGGAGCAGTTCTTC. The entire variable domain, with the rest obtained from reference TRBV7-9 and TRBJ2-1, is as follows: DTGVSQNPRHKITKRGQNVTFRCDPISEHNRLYWYRQTLGQGPEFLTYFQNEAQLEKSRLLSDRFSAERPKGSFSTLEIQRTEQGDSAMYLCASSSAYGEQFFGPGTRLTVL.

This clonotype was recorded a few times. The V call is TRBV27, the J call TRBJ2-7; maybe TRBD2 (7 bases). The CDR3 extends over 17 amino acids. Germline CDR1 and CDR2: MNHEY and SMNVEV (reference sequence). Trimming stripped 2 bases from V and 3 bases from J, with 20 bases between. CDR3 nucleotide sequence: TGTGCCAGCAGTTTAGTAGGGGGACTACAGCTCTACTACGAGCAGTACTTC. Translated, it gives CASSLVGGLQLYYEQYF.

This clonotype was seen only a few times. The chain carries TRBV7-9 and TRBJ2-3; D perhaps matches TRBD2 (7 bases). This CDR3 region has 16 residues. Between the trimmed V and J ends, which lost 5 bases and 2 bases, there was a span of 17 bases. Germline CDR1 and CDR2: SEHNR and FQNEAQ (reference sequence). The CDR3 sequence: CASSPRTRGVTDTQYF. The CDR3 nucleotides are TGTGCCAGCAGCCCGCGGACTAGGGGGGTCACAGATACGCAGTATTTT.

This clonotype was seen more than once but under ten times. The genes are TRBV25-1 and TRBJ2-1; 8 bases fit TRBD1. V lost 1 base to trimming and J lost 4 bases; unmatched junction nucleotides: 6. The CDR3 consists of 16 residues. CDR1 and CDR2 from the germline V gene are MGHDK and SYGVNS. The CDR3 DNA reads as TGTGCCAGCAGTGAATCTGGACAGGGACCATACAATGAGCAGTTCTTC. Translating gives CASSESGQGPYNEQFF.